Presented here are 21 T cell receptor beta chains from one specimen sequenced in a study of blood T cell repertoires in COVID-19. The assay was immunoSEQ multiplex PCR, and TCRdb's table has in-frame clones only and misses some. The sample lists almost 100,000 clones; roughly 86% were seen once. Sample: peripheral blood. The source of these receptors is a man between 45 and 60 years old with acute or convalescent COVID-19.

The V call is TRBV3-1 (or the pseudogene TRBV3-2), the J call TRBJ2-3; 8 nucleotides line up with TRBD2. CDR3 size: 16 residues. Germline trimming cut 1 base from V and 0 bases from J; bases unmatched to any gene: 3. Per germline, CDR1 LGHDT and CDR2 YNNKEL (reference sequence). CDR3 region: CASSQGLAGSTDTQYF. The CDR3 DNA reads as TGTGCCAGCAGCCAAGGGCTAGCGGGTAGCACAGATACGCAGTATTTT.

The chain joins TRBV10-1 to TRBJ2-5, with 8 bases matching TRBD2. The ends lost 5 bases at V and 5 bases at J; junction bases unmatched: 7. From germline, CDR1 is WNHNN and CDR2 SYGVQD (reference sequence). This CDR3 has 14 residues. This chain's CDR3 is CASSPRSGGETQYF. The CDR3 bases are TGCGCCAGCAGTCCCCGGAGCGGGGGTGAGACCCAGTACTTC.

The rearrangement uses TRBV6-1 and TRBJ1-1; D may be TRBD1 (6 bases). Trimming pared 3 bases from V and 13 bases from J, leaving 15 bases between. This CDR3 has 12 residues. Germline V lookup: CDR1 MNHNS, CDR2 SASEGT. The CDR3 bases are TGTGCCAGCAGTGACGCTGGGACATTGAGTTTCTTT. It translates to CASSDAGTLSFF.

The gene calls are TRBV18 and TRBJ1-1; the D gene is possibly TRBD1 (5 bases). V lost 6 bases and J 1 base, leaving 9 bases between the germline ends. This CDR3 comprises 13 residues. CDR1 and CDR2 (germline): KGHSH, LQKENI. CDR3 protein: CASSGARNTEAFF. The CDR3 coding sequence is TGTGCCAGCTCTGGGGCTCGGAACACTGAAGCTTTCTTT.

This chain links TRBV6-5 with TRBJ1-1; weak D call: TRBD1 (5 bases). The CDR3 contains 15 residues. Germline assignment: CDR1 MNHEY and CDR2 SVGAGI. V was clipped by 0 bases and J by 6 bases, with 14 bases between them. The CDR3 nucleotides read TGTGCCAGCAGTTACTCGCTGGCAGGGCGCCCTGAAGCTTTCTTT. Translation gives CASSYSLAGRPEAFF.

The gene calls are TRBV11-2 and TRBJ1-1, with a possible D match to TRBD1 (5 bases). Germline V gene data show CDR1 as SGHAT and CDR2 as FQNNGV. The CDR3 consists of 14 residues. V was shortened by 5 bases and J by 1 base, with 11 bases between the two germline ends. CDR3 coding DNA: TGTGCCAGCAGCCTCGACAGTACGAACACTGAAGCTTTCTTT. This sequence encodes CASSLDSTNTEAFF.

The chain carries TRBV28 and TRBJ2-7; TRBD2 aligns across 10 bases. V trimming: 4 bases; J trimming: 2 bases; junction bases outside the gene matches: 11. CDR3 length equals 17 residues. From germline, CDR1 is MDHEN and CDR2 SYDVKM. CDR3 loop: CASSWRALTSGAYEQYF. The CDR3 nucleotides are TGTGCCAGCAGTTGGAGGGCCCTTACTAGCGGGGCCTACGAGCAGTACTTC.

This sequence joins TRBV30 and TRBJ2-5; TRBD2 agrees at 7 bases. This CDR3 has 15 residues. The germline gives CDR1 GTSNPN, CDR2 SVGIG (reference sequence). V dropped 2 bases and J dropped 4; count of bases not matched to a gene: 10. The CDR3 loop reads CAWSQWGGQGETQYF. CDR3 DNA sequence: TGTGCCTGGAGTCAATGGGGGGGTCAGGGAGAGACCCAGTACTTC.

This CDR3 is CASSRGLATDTQYF. CDR3 nucleotides: TGTGCCAGCAGCCGAGGACTAGCGACAGATACGCAGTATTTT. This chain joins TRBV7-8 and TRBJ2-3, with 9 bases that match TRBD2. The CDR3 runs to 14 residues. Trimming took 5 bases from V and 3 from J; bases not matched to a gene: 3. Germline values: CDR1 SGHVS, CDR2 FQNEAQ. The full variable domain, with the rest looked up from reference TRBV7-8 and TRBJ2-3, is GAGVSQSPRYKVAKRGQDVALRCDPISGHVSLFWYQQALGQGPEFLTYFQNEAQLDKSGLPSDRFFAERPEGSVSTLKIQRTQQEDSAVYLCASSRGLATDTQYFGPGTRLTVL.

This clone showed up just a few times. The V gene is TRBV27, the J gene TRBJ2-5; D possibly corresponds to TRBD1 (5 bases). CDR1 and CDR2 from the germline V gene are MNHEY and SMNVEV (reference sequence). The CDR3 has 15 residues. Between the trimmed V and J ends, which lost 6 bases and 6 bases, there was a span of 20 bases. The CDR3 reads CASSRGQYSIQTQYF. For the CDR3, the DNA is TGTGCCAGCAGCCGCGGACAATATTCGATACAGACCCAGTACTTC.

The genes are TRBV19 and TRBJ2-7, with 9 nucleotides matching TRBD1. CDR3 size: 15 residues. Trimming removed 3 bases from V and 3 bases from J; junction bases left unmatched: 6. In germline, CDR1 is LNHDA, CDR2 SQIVND (reference sequence). The CDR3 bases are TGTGCCAGTAGTATGACAGGGGGAGGCTTCTACGAGCAGTACTTC. This translates into CASSMTGGGFYEQYF.

The chain recombines TRBV19 with TRBJ1-5; tentative D call: TRBD1 (6 bases). The germline V and J ends were trimmed by 5 bases and 6 bases, with 26 bases remaining between them. This CDR3 comprises 18 residues. The germline V gene has CDR1 LNHDA and CDR2 SQIVND (reference sequence). The CDR3 spells CASSYPRSRGARSQPQHF. The CDR3 DNA follows: TGTGCCAGTAGTTACCCCCGTTCTCGGGGGGCCCGCAGTCAGCCCCAGCATTTT.

The chain couples TRBV3-1 (or the pseudogene TRBV3-2) to TRBJ1-1; tentative D call: TRBD1 (6 bases). Trimming removed 4 bases from V and 5 bases from J, with 17 bases in between. Per the germline V gene, CDR1 is LGHDT and CDR2 is YNNKEL (reference sequence). The CDR3 spans 15 residues. CDR3 in amino acids: CASSPGTLKYTEAFF. CDR3 nucleotide sequence: TGTGCCAGCAGCCCCGGGACACTCAAGTATACTGAAGCTTTCTTT.

The chain combines TRBV24-1 with TRBJ2-1; possible D gene TRBD2, 6 bases. Germline V CDR1 and CDR2: KGHDR, SFDVKD. The CDR3 extends over 13 amino acids. V lost 3 bases and J lost 8, with 10 bases in between. Here the CDR3 reads CATSDTPSDEQFF. The CDR3 region has the DNA TGTGCCACCAGTGATACACCTAGCGATGAGCAGTTCTTC.

V and J are TRBV6-1 and TRBJ1-6, with D perhaps matching TRBD1 (6 bases). The CDR3 sequence is 16 residues long. In germline, CDR1 is MNHNS, CDR2 SASEGT. With 4 bases removed from V and 7 bases from J, the gap between germline ends came to 17 bases. The CDR3 bases are TGTGCCAGCAGTGGGGGACACGGCGCCCCGAATTCACCCCTCCACTTT. Protein: CASSGGHGAPNSPLHF.

This clone was counted between two and nine times. The chain is built from TRBV10-1 and TRBJ1-1, with D unresolved. Between the trimmed V and J ends, which lost 8 bases and 1 base, there was a span of 11 bases. Germline assignment: CDR1 WNHNN and CDR2 SYGVQD (reference sequence). The CDR3 consists of 13 residues. The CDR3 bases are TGCGCCAGCCGTCTGGCCAAGAACACTGAAGCTTTCTTT. It codes for CASRLAKNTEAFF.

The chain uses TRBV4-1 and TRBJ2-1; a weak D match, TRBD2 (7 bases). Between the trimmed V and J ends, which lost 3 bases and 1 base, there was a span of 16 bases. CDR3 length equals 17 residues. Looked up from germline, CDR1 is MGHRA and CDR2 is YSYEKL. The CDR3 region is CASSQIRGGGSYNEQFF. The CDR3 DNA follows: TGCGCCAGCAGCCAGATCAGGGGAGGGGGATCCTACAATGAGCAGTTCTTC.

The V gene is TRBV5-5, the J gene TRBJ1-1; 10 bases match TRBD1. CDR3 size: 14 residues. Germline V gives CDR1 SGHKS, CDR2 YYEKEE (reference sequence). V lost 3 bases, J lost 5 bases, and 4 bases stayed unmatched. The CDR3 loop reads CASSSGQGETEAFF. The CDR3 nucleotides are TGTGCCAGCAGCTCCGGACAGGGGGAGACTGAAGCTTTCTTT.

The genes are TRBV7-2 and TRBJ1-2; D not resolved. The CDR3 length is 14 residues. The germline V gene has CDR1 SGHTA and CDR2 FQGNSA. V lost 3 bases and J lost 1, with 9 bases in between. The CDR3 DNA is TGTGCCAGCAGCTTTAGCGGAGTTAACTATGGCTACACCTTC. Residues: CASSFSGVNYGYTF.

Here the CDR3 DNA reads TGTGCCAGTAGCACAGGACAGGGGGTGAACACTGAAGCTTTCTTT. Translation: CASSTGQGVNTEAFF. The V call is TRBV19, the J call TRBJ1-1, with 10 bases fitting TRBD1. V lost 6 bases, J lost 0 bases, and 4 bases stayed unmatched. Germline values: CDR1 LNHDA, CDR2 SQIVND (reference sequence). CDR3 length: 15 amino acids. Looking up the rest from reference TRBV19 and TRBJ1-1 gives the full variable domain: DGGITQSPKYLFRKEGQNVTLSCEQNLNHDAMYWYRQDPGQGLRLIYYSQIVNDFQKGDIAEGYSVSREKKESFPLTVTSAQKNPTAFYLCASSTGQGVNTEAFFGQGTRLTVV.

The chain has TRBV2 and TRBJ2-7; weak D call: TRBD1 (6 bases). The CDR3 is made up of 12 amino acids. CDR1 SNHLY and CDR2 FYNNEI come from the germline V gene. V was pared by 6 bases and J by 3 bases, with 9 bases between. CDR3 DNA: TGTGCCAGCAGGAGACAGGACTACGAGCAGTACTTC. Translated, it gives CASRRQDYEQYF.